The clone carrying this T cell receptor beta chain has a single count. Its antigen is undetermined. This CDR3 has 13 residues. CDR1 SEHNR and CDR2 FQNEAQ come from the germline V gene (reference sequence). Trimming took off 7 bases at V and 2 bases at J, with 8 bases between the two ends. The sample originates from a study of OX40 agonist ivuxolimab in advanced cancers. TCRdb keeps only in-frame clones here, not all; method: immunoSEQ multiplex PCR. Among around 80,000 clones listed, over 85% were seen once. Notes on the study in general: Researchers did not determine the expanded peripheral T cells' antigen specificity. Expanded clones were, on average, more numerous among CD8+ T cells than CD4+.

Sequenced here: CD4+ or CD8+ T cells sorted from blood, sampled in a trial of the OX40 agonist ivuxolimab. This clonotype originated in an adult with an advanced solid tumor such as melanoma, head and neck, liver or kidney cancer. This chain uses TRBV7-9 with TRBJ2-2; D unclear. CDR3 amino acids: CASIGPNTGELFF. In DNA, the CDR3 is TGTGCCAGCATAGGACCTAACACCGGGGAGCTGTTTTTT. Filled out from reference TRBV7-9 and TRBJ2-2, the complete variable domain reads DTGVSQNPRHKITKRGQNVTFRCDPISEHNRLYWYRQTLGQGPEFLTYFQNEAQLEKSRLLSDRFSAERPKGSFSTLEIQRTEQGDSAMYLCASIGPNTGELFFGEGSRLTVL.